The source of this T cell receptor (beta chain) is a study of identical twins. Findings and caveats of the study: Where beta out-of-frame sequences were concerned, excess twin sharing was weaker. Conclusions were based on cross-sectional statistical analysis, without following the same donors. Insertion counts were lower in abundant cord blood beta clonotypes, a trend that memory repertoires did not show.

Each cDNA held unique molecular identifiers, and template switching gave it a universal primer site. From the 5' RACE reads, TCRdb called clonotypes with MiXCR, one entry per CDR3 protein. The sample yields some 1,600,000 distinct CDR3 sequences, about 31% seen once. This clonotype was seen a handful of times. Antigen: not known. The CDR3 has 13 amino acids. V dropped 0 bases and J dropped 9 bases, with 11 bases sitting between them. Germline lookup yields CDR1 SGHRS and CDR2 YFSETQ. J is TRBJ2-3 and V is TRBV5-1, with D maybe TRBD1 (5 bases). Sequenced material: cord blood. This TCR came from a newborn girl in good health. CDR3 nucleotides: TGCGCCAGCAGCTTGGAAAATAAGGGGACGCAGTATTTT. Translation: CASSLENKGTQYF.